This T cell receptor (beta chain) was sequenced for a study of blood T cell repertoires in COVID-19. Whole-study context: The United States, Italy and Spain provided the acute and convalescent COVID-19 samples. Nucleic acid was either cDNA or gDNA, and it came from T cells, B-cell-depleted T cells, or PBMCs.

The V gene's germline CDR1 is LNHDA and CDR2 SQIVND (reference sequence). CDR3 length equals 13 residues. J lost 4 bases, V lost 7 bases, and 4 bases had no gene match. Study processing details: Amplification with reference gene primers provided the estimates of nucleated cell counts. Repertoires were generated with immunoSEQ multiplex PCR, while TCRdb's copy carries only in-frame clones and drops some. The V and J calls and clone size were taken over from that table, and D and trimming were inferred from the DNA. The sample lists 30,000 to 45,000 clones, approximately 78% occurring once. This TCR came from a human donor in a cohort sampled during active or convalescent COVID-19. The donor label of this sample is uncertain. The chain links TRBV19 to TRBJ1-3; 7 nucleotides align to TRBD1. The sample was peripheral blood. CDR3 amino acids: CASKEGGGNTIYF. CDR3 sequence (DNA): TGTGCCAGTAAAGAAGGGGGCGGAAACACCATATATTTT.